Sequencing of this T cell receptor beta chain was carried out in a study of glioma-infiltrating T cells after dendritic cell vaccination. Generated by immunoSEQ multiplex PCR, the TCRdb table keeps only in-frame clones and is missing some. The table records about 100,000 clones, over 80% of them present only once. This sample's time point: after dendritic cell vaccination, including at tumor progression/relapse. Germline CDR1 reads SGHRS; CDR2 reads YFSETQ. The ends lost 0 bases at V and 0 bases at J; junction bases unmatched: 0. The CDR3 contains 15 residues. The rearrangement joins TRBV5-1 to TRBJ2-5, with TRBD2 matching over 9 bases. Specimen: blood, collected after dendritic cell vaccination. The sequence was obtained from a human donor with glioblastoma. CDR3 residues: CASSLGLADQETQYF. As DNA, the CDR3 is TGCGCCAGCAGCTTGGGACTAGCGGACCAAGAGACCCAGTACTTC. Full variable domain (remainder filled in from reference TRBV5-1 and TRBJ2-5): KAGVTQTPRYLIKTRGQQVTLSCSPISGHRSVSWYQQTPGQGLQFLFEYFSETQRNKGNFPGRFSGRQFSNSRSEMNVSTLELGDSALYLCASSLGLADQETQYFGPGTRLLVL.